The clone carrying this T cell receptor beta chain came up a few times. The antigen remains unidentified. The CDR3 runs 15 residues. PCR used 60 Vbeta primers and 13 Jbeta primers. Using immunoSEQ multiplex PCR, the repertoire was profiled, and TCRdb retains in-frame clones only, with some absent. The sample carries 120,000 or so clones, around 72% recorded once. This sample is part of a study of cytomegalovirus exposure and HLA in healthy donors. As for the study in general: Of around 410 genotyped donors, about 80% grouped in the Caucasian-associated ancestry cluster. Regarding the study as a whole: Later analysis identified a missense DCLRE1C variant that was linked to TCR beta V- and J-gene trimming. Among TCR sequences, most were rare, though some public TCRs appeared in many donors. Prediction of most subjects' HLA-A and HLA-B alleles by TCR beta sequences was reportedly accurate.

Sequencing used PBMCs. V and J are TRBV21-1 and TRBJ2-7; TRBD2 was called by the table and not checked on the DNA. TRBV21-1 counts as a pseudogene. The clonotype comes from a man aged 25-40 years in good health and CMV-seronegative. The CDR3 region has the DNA TGTGCCAGCAGCAAAATAGCGGCTTATAATTACGAGCAGTACTTC. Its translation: CASSKIAAYNYEQYF.